This T cell receptor beta chain was sequenced during a study of CD8+ T cells in alopecia areata. Study findings and constraints: Tofacitinib significantly brought down scalp clonality and expanded CD8+ clones among top 100.

Once RNA had been extracted, it was reverse transcribed into cDNA to act as the sequencing template. The method was immunoSEQ multiplex PCR; TCRdb's version includes in-frame clones alone and lacks a portion of them. The data contain 190,000 or so clones, roughly 64% of them singletons. Worth noting for this clone: Its antigen is undetermined.

Germline CDR1 is MNHEY and CDR2 is SMNVEV (reference sequence). Trimming cost V 5 bases and J 8 bases; bases outside gene matches: 7. The CDR3 extends over 14 amino acids. This sample's treatment: oral pan-JAK inhibitor, 5-10 mg twice daily. CD4+ and CD8+ T cells were sorted from PBMCs stained for CD3, CD4 and CD8. The material sequenced was CD8+ T cells sorted from blood, taken at week 24, from a patient treated with tofacitinib. V and J are TRBV27 and TRBJ1-4; 8 bases align to TRBD1. The receptor's source is a human donor with alopecia areata. In DNA, the CDR3 is TGTGCCAGCAGTAAATGGACAGGGTACGAAAAACTGTTTTTT. Protein product: CASSKWTGYEKLFF.